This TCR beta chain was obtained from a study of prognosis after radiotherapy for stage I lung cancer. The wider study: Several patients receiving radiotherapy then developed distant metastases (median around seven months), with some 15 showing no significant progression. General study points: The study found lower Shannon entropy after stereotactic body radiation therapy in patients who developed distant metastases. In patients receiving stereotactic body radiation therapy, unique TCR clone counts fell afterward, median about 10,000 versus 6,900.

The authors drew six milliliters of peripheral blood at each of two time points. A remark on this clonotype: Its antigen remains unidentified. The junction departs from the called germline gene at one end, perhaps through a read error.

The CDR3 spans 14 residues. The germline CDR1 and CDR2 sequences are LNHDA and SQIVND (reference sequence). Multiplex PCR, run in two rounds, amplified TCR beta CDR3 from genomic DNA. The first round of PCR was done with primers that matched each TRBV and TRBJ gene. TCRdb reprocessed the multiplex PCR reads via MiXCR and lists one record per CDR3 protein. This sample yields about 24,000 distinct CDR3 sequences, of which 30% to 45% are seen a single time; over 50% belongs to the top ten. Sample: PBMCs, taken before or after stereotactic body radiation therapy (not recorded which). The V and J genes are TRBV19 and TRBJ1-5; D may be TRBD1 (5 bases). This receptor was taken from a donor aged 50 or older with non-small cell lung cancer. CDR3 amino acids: CAISTGTVFQSQHF. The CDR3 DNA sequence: TGTGCCATTAGTACCGGGACGGTGTTTCAGTCCCAGCATTTT.